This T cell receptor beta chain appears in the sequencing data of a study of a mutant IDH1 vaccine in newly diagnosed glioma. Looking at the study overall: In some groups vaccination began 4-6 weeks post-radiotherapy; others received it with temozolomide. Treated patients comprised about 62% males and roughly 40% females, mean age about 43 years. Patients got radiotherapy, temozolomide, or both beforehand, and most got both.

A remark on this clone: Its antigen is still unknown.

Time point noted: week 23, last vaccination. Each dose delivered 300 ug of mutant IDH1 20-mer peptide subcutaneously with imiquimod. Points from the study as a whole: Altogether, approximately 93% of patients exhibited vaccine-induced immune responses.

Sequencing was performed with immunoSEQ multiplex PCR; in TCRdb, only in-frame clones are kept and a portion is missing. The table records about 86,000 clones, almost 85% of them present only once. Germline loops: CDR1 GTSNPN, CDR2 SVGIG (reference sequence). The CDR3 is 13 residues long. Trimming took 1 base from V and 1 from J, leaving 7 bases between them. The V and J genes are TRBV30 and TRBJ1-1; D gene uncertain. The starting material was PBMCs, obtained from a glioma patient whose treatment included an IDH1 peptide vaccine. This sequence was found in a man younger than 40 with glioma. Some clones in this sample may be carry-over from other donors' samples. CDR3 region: CAWSGHGNTEAFF. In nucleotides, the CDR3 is TGTGCCTGGAGTGGCCACGGGAACACTGAAGCTTTCTTT. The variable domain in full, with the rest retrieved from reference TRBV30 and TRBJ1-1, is SQTIHQWPATLVQPVGSPLSLECTVEGTSNPNLYWYRQAAGRGLQLLFYSVGIGQISSEVPQNLSASRPQDRQFILSSKKLLLSDSGFYLCAWSGHGNTEAFFGQGTRLTVV.